The 30 T cell receptor beta chains below all came from one sample that was sequenced in a study of monozygotic twins with inflammatory bowel disease. Using the 5' RACE reads, TCRdb records one entry per CDR3 protein without DNA. The sample totals about 160,000 distinct CDR3 sequences. The sample comprised blood. These receptors all stem from a human donor with ulcerative colitis or Crohn's disease, or a healthy co-twin of an affected twin (not recorded which).

The chain combines TRBV5-1 with TRBJ2-5. CDR3 length: 15 residues. CDR1 and CDR2 (germline): SGHRS, YFSETQ. CDR3 amino acids: CASSLVRGLQETQYF.

The CDR3: CASSEQGRETQYF. The chain joins TRBV28 to TRBJ2-5; the TCRdb D gene call, TRBD1, has no DNA to confirm it. The CDR3 has 13 amino acids. The germline CDR1 and CDR2 sequences are MDHEN and SYDVKM.

CDR3 sequence: CASSGDGQSYSNQPQHF. This chain links TRBV2 with TRBJ1-5; TCRdb's D gene call, TRBD1, goes unchecked for lack of DNA. The CDR3 is made up of 17 amino acids. From germline, CDR1 is SNHLY and CDR2 FYNNEI. The full variable domain, rest sourced from reference TRBV2 and TRBJ1-5, is EPEVTQTPSHQVTQMGQEVILRCVPISNHLYFYWYRQILGQKVEFLVSFYNNEISEKSEIFDDQFSVERPDGSNFTLKIRSTKLEDSAMYFCASSGDGQSYSNQPQHFGDGTRLSIL.

J is TRBJ2-1 and V is TRBV27; TCRdb reports TRBD2, a call that lacks DNA to check it against. CDR3 size: 21 residues. Germline CDR1 is MNHEY and CDR2 is SMNVEV (reference sequence). The CDR3 spells CASGDYSGRAHGPSSYNEQFF.

This CDR3 is CASSLKGSGANVLTF. V gene TRBV12-3 or TRBV12-4 combines with J gene TRBJ2-6. The CDR3 runs 15 residues.

The chain combines TRBV6-5 with TRBJ2-3; the D gene TCRdb calls, TRBD1, cannot be checked with no DNA. Looked up from germline, CDR1 is MNHEY and CDR2 is SVGAGI. This CDR3 is built from 13 residues. The CDR3 sequence is CASSYSFWGSQYF.

The rearrangement links TRBV6-2 or TRBV6-3 to TRBJ2-3; the TCRdb D gene call, TRBD1, has no DNA to confirm it. The CDR3 length is 16 residues. CDR1 MNHEY and CDR2 SVGEGT come from the germline V gene. CDR3 amino acids: CASSYSDRISTDTQYF.

This chain joins TRBV6-4 and TRBJ1-6; TCRdb selects TRBD1, and the lack of DNA leaves this call unchecked. CDR1 MRHNA and CDR2 SNTAGT come from the germline V gene. This CDR3 has 19 residues. CDR3 region: CASSPSGGVRGELNSPLHF.

The V and J genes are TRBV12-3 or TRBV12-4 and TRBJ2-5. The CDR3 has 13 residues. CDR3 sequence: CASSLHRQETQYF.

The chain employs TRBV10-3 and TRBJ2-5; TCRdb gives TRBD1 as the D gene, but with no DNA this cannot be confirmed. This CDR3 is 15 amino acids long. The germline CDR1 and CDR2 sequences are ENHRY and SYGVKD. CDR3 in amino acids: CATRRGGTSRETQYF.

V gene TRBV6-1 combines with J gene TRBJ2-1; the TCRdb D gene call, TRBD1, has no DNA to confirm it. This CDR3 spans 15 amino acids. Looked up from germline, CDR1 is MNHNS and CDR2 is SASEGT. This CDR3 is CASSESQGVYNEQFF.

The chain links TRBV10-2 to TRBJ1-2; TCRdb gives TRBD1 as the D gene, but with no DNA this cannot be confirmed. The germline CDR1 and CDR2 sequences are WSHSY and SAAADI. The CDR3 is 15 amino acids. CDR3 protein: CASSEMTGKNYGYTF.

The chain recombines TRBV29-1 with TRBJ2-6; TCRdb gives TRBD1 as the D gene, but with no DNA this cannot be confirmed. The CDR3 has 16 residues. The germline gives CDR1 SQVTM, CDR2 ANQGSEA. This CDR3 is CSASGTGASGANVLTF.

The J gene is TRBJ2-2, the V gene TRBV5-1; TCRdb's D gene call, TRBD2, goes unchecked for lack of DNA. The CDR3 sequence is 14 residues long. The germline V gene encodes CDR1 SGHRS and CDR2 YFSETQ. This chain's CDR3 is CASSPGTSDGELFF.

CDR3 amino acids: CASRSTGGVYEQYF. The V and J genes are TRBV28 and TRBJ2-7; TCRdb picks TRBD1, but there is no DNA to check that call. The CDR3 spans 14 residues. Germline CDR1 is MDHEN and CDR2 is SYDVKM.

This rearrangement joins TRBV5-8 to TRBJ1-1. Germline V CDR1 and CDR2: SGHTS, YDEGEE. The CDR3 consists of 13 residues. CDR3 sequence reads: CASTLGRLWEGFF.

The V call is TRBV10-3, the J call TRBJ2-7; without DNA, the TCRdb call of TRBD2 cannot be checked. Germline assignment: CDR1 ENHRY and CDR2 SYGVKD. The CDR3 has 14 residues. Here the CDR3 reads CAIRDRGESDEQYF.

This sequence joins TRBV9 and TRBJ2-1; TCRdb calls TRBD1, which cannot be checked without DNA. The length of the CDR3 is 13 residues. The germline CDR1 and CDR2 sequences are SGDLS and YYNGEE. CDR3: CASNRDEHNEQFF.

This sequence joins TRBV7-9 and TRBJ2-4. The CDR3 extends over 16 amino acids. The germline gives CDR1 SEHNR, CDR2 FQNEAQ (reference sequence). The CDR3: CASSLAVGVAKNIQYF.

This sequence joins TRBV10-1 and TRBJ2-6; TCRdb proposes TRBD2, but this gene call is untestable without DNA. Germline V CDR1 and CDR2: WNHNN, SYGVQD (reference sequence). The CDR3 has 14 residues. Here the CDR3 reads CAYPRRAGANVLTF.

This chain connects TRBV20-1 to TRBJ2-2; TCRdb's D call, TRBD2, is unchecked because there is no DNA. This CDR3 comprises 13 residues. The germline CDR1 and CDR2 sequences are DFQATT and SNEGSKA (reference sequence). The CDR3 region is CSARVDYRGELFF.

The rearrangement links TRBV15 to TRBJ2-1. CDR3 length: 12 residues. CDR1 is LNHNV and CDR2 is YYDKDF in the germline V gene (reference sequence). The CDR3 here is CATSRDYGEQFF.

This sequence joins TRBV29-1 and TRBJ2-7; TCRdb's assignment of TRBD1 cannot be checked, as there is no DNA. There are 14 residues in the CDR3. CDR1 and CDR2 from the germline V gene are SQVTM and ANQGSEA. The CDR3 region is CSVGSRDIYYEQYF.

The chain links TRBV7-2 to TRBJ2-7; TCRdb gives TRBD2 as the D gene, but with no DNA this cannot be confirmed. The CDR3 contains 16 residues. CDR1 and CDR2 (germline): SGHTA, FQGNSA. The CDR3 here is CASSLTGTSGSYEQYF.

The rearrangement uses TRBV5-1 and TRBJ2-1. The CDR3 sequence is 15 residues long. Germline values: CDR1 SGHRS, CDR2 YFSETQ. CDR3 region: CASSLAPSSYNEQFF.

This chain links TRBV20-1 with TRBJ2-7; TCRdb's D call of TRBD1 is untestable without DNA. From germline, CDR1 is DFQATT and CDR2 SNEGSKA (reference sequence). The CDR3 has 14 amino acids. The CDR3 reads CSASAGTFTYEQYF.

This chain connects TRBV28 to TRBJ2-3; TCRdb lists TRBD2, though no DNA is available to test this call. Germline V gene data show CDR1 as MDHEN and CDR2 as SYDVKM. The CDR3 length is 16 residues. This CDR3 reads CASSFPGLASTDTQYF.

The chain has TRBV3-1 and TRBJ2-4. The CDR3 has 15 residues. Germline lookup yields CDR1 LGHDT and CDR2 YNNKEL (reference sequence). CDR3 amino acids: CASSQVHGAKNIQYF.

CDR3 sequence: CASSWSVRREKLFF. The chain carries TRBV12-3 or TRBV12-4 and TRBJ1-4. The CDR3 totals 14 residues.

This chain uses TRBV7-8 with TRBJ2-1; checking the TCRdb D call of TRBD2 is not possible without DNA. The germline V gene has CDR1 SGHVS and CDR2 FQNEAQ. This CDR3 is built from 18 residues. CDR3 region: CASSLGTSGSISYNEQFF.